This TCR beta chain was recorded in a study of T cells in Graves' hyperthyroidism and ophthalmopathy. Per the germline V gene, CDR1 is MDHEN and CDR2 is SYDVKM. The CDR3 contains 14 residues. V gave up 6 bases and J gave up 7 bases; unmatched junction bases: 6. RNA transcripts served as the template for amplifying TCR beta CDR3 regions. The HTBI primer set served for first-round RT-PCR of the TCR CDR3. TCRdb reprocessed the multiplex PCR reads with MiXCR, giving one entry per CDR3 protein. Among about 250,000 distinct CDR3 sequences listed, 20% to 25% were seen once. Findings and limits, study-wide: Blood held most thyroid clonotypes expanded above 0.001 frequency. Ophthalmopathy and stable hyperthyroidism were separated by a 13 V-J model.

A single count supports this clonotype. Its antigen is unknown. The sequence was obtained from a man aged 30 to 39 with Graves' ophthalmopathy. The gene calls are TRBV28 and TRBJ2-2, with 9 nucleotides matching TRBD1. Sequencing input: blood. CDR3 sequence: CASSTTGGYGELFF. The CDR3 bases are TGTGCCAGCAGCACGACAGGGGGATACGGGGAGCTGTTTTTT.